Listed here are 3 T cell receptor beta chains from one sample, sequenced in a study of regulatory T cells in long-lasting Graves disease. Building of the TCR beta libraries involved iRepertoire HTBI primers and Arm-PCR of CDR3 regions. From the multiplex PCR reads, TCRdb called clonotypes with MiXCR, one entry per CDR3 protein. The data contain nearly 350,000 distinct CDR3 sequences, roughly 21% of them singletons. Time point in this sample: persistent/refractory GD, antithyroid drugs over 5 years with positive TRAb. Construction of the TCR library relied on RNA isolated from PBMCs. This specimen consisted of peripheral blood mononuclear cells (PBMCs), obtained when the disease was refractory, from a patient treated with antithyroid drugs. The receptors originated from a female donor with Graves disease.

This clonotype was detected only a few times. The V and J genes are TRBV3-1 and TRBJ2-4, with 7 bases aligning to TRBD2. Germline assignment: CDR1 LGHDT and CDR2 YNNKEL (reference sequence). The CDR3 totals 17 residues. Unmatched junction bases numbered 5, after V lost 0 bases and J lost 0 bases. The chain's CDR3 is CASSQERLAAAKNIQYF. The CDR3 DNA sequence: TGTGCCAGCAGCCAAGAGAGACTAGCCGCAGCCAAAAACATTCAGTACTTC.

This clonotype was observed many times. This chain uses TRBV6-1 with TRBJ2-7; 15 nucleotides align to TRBD2. Germline V gene lookup returns CDR1 MNHNS and CDR2 SASEGT. This CDR3 contains 14 residues. V lost 5 bases and J lost 8; bases outside the gene matches: 4. The CDR3 coding sequence is TGTGCCAGCAGTCGGACTAGCGGGAGGGCCAAGCAGTACTTC. Its translation is CASSRTSGRAKQYF.

CDR3 sequence reads: CASSLAWEYEQYF. The CDR3 nucleotides are TGTGCCAGCAGCTTAGCGTGGGAGTACGAGCAGTACTTC. The chain combines TRBV7-9 with TRBJ2-7; D may be TRBD2 (5 bases). Between the trimmed V and J ends, which lost 0 bases and 4 bases, there was a span of 7 bases. This CDR3 is built from 13 residues. CDR1 and CDR2 (germline): SEHNR, FQNEAQ (reference sequence).